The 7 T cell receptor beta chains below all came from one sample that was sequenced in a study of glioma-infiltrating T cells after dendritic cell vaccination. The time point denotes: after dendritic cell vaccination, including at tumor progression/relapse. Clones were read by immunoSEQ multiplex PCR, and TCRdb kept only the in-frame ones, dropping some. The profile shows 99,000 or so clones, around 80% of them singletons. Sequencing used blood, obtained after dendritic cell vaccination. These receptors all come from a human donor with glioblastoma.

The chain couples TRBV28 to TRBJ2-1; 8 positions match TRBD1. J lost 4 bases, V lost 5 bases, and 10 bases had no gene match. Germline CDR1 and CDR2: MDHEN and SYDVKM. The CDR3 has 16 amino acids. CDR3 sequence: CASSGPGQETYNEQFF. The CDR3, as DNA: TGTGCCAGCAGTGGACCGGGACAGGAGACATACAATGAGCAGTTCTTC.

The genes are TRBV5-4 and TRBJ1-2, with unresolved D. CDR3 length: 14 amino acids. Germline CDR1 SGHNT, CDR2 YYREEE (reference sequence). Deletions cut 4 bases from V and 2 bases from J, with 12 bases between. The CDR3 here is CASSKSAVNYGYTF. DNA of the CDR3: TGTGCCAGCAGCAAATCCGCGGTCAACTATGGCTACACCTTC.

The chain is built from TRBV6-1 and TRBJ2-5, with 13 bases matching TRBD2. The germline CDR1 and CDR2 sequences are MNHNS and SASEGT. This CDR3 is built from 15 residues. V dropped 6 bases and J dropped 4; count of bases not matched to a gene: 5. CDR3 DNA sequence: TGTGCCAGCAGCCGGACTAGCGGGAGACGAGAGACCCAGTACTTC. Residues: CASSRTSGRRETQYF.

The CDR3 sequence: CASSLTGRFQETQYF. CDR3 coding DNA: TGCGCCAGCAGCTTGACGGGTCGGTTCCAAGAGACCCAGTACTTC. The chain links TRBV5-1 to TRBJ2-5; D call uncertain. Germline V lookup: CDR1 SGHRS, CDR2 YFSETQ. The CDR3 has 15 amino acids. The germline V and J ends were trimmed by 1 base and 1 base, with 11 bases remaining between them.

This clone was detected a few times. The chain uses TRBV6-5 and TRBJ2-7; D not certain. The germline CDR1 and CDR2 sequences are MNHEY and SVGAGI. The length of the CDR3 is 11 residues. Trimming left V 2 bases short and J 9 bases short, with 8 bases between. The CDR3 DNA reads TGTGCCAGCAGTTACAACCAGGCGCAGTACTTC. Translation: CASSYNQAQYF.

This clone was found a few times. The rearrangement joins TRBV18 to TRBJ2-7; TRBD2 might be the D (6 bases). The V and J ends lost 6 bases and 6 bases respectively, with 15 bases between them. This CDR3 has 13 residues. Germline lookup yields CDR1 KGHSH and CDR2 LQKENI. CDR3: CASSWGEVAEQYF. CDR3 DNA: TGTGCCAGCTCTTGGGGGGAAGTAGCCGAGCAGTACTTC.

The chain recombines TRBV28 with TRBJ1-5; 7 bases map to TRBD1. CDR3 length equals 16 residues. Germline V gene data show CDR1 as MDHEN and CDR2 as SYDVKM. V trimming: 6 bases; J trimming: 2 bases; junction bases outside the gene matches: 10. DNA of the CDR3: TGTGCCAGCAGATCGCCAGGGGGTATGGGCAATCAGCCCCAGCATTTT. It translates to CASRSPGGMGNQPQHF.